These 8 T cell receptor beta chains came from one sample sequenced in a study of blood T cells in healthy people across ages. For the second PCR, which ran for about 6 to 11 cycles, a sample-barcoded 5' primer and a J-beta primer mix were used. TCRdb fed the 5' RACE reads into MiXCR, producing one record per CDR3 protein. This sample has roughly 860,000 distinct CDR3 sequences; 55% to 65% occur once, and the top ten carry about 30%. What was sequenced was blood. The source is a man aged 25-40 years in good health.

The chain carries TRBV2 and TRBJ2-4; no clear D. Trimming removed 6 bases from V and 0 bases from J, with 15 bases in between. The germline V gene encodes CDR1 SNHLY and CDR2 FYNNEI. The CDR3 is 16 residues long. The CDR3 loop reads CASRWTSLLAKNIQYF. The CDR3 nucleotides are TGTGCCAGCAGGTGGACGTCTTTGCTAGCCAAAAACATTCAGTACTTC.

The genes are TRBV9 and TRBJ2-3; TRBD2 is a possible D gene (5 bases). Per the germline V gene, CDR1 is SGDLS and CDR2 is YYNGEE. V was cut by 2 bases and J by 1 base, with 14 bases left in between. This CDR3 comprises 16 residues. CDR3 in amino acids: CASSVDWAAGTDTQYF. The CDR3 DNA reads TGTGCCAGCAGCGTGGACTGGGCAGCGGGCACAGATACGCAGTATTTT.

CDR3 DNA sequence: TGTGCCAGCAGTCCCGGACAGGGAGCTCAGCCCCAGCATTTT. Translating it yields CASSPGQGAQPQHF. V and J are TRBV28 and TRBJ1-5; TRBD1 matches 8 bases. The CDR3 covers 14 residues. V lost 5 bases and J lost 6; bases outside the gene matches: 6. Germline assignment: CDR1 MDHEN and CDR2 SYDVKM.

The genes are TRBV7-2 and TRBJ2-3; a weak D match, TRBD1 (5 bases). Trimming took 5 bases from V and 3 from J, leaving 12 bases between them. There are 14 residues in the CDR3. Germline loops: CDR1 SGHTA, CDR2 FQGNSA. The CDR3 protein is CASSQLTGTDTQYF. As DNA, the CDR3 is TGTGCCAGCAGCCAGCTTACAGGAACAGATACGCAGTATTTT.

The chain employs TRBV20-1 and TRBJ1-2; D is ambiguous. Germline CDR1 reads DFQATT; CDR2 reads SNEGSKA (reference sequence). Trimming cost V 6 bases and J 8 bases, with 16 bases left between them. CDR3 length: 12 amino acids. The CDR3 reads CSAPFRIRGYTF. As DNA, the CDR3 is TGCAGTGCGCCATTCAGGATACGGGGCTACACCTTC.

The chain has TRBV3-1 and TRBJ2-1, with 9 positions matching TRBD2. The CDR3 contains 17 residues. The germline gives CDR1 LGHDT, CDR2 YNNKEL (reference sequence). V lost 1 base, J lost 2 bases, and 6 bases stayed unmatched. This CDR3 is CASSQGGGGGAYNEQFF. In DNA, the CDR3 is TGTGCCAGCAGCCAAGGTGGAGGCGGGGGGGCCTACAATGAGCAGTTCTTC.

In its sample, this clonotype was seen a few times. The chain recombines TRBV30 with TRBJ1-1; D unclear. The CDR3 extends over 13 amino acids. CDR1 and CDR2 (germline): GTSNPN, SVGIG (reference sequence). In DNA, the CDR3 is TGTGCTACTTACGGCCGGGAGAACACTGAAGCTTTCTTT. Protein: CATYGRENTEAFF.

V gene TRBV29-1 combines with J gene TRBJ2-1; 9 nucleotides match TRBD2. The CDR3 has 11 amino acids. CDR1 is SQVTM and CDR2 is ANQGSEA in the germline V gene. V was pared by 8 bases and J by 10 bases, with 6 bases of the junction left unmatched. CDR3 in DNA: TGCAGCAGCGGGGGGCCAGGGGAGCAGTTCTTC. Its translation is CSSGGPGEQFF.